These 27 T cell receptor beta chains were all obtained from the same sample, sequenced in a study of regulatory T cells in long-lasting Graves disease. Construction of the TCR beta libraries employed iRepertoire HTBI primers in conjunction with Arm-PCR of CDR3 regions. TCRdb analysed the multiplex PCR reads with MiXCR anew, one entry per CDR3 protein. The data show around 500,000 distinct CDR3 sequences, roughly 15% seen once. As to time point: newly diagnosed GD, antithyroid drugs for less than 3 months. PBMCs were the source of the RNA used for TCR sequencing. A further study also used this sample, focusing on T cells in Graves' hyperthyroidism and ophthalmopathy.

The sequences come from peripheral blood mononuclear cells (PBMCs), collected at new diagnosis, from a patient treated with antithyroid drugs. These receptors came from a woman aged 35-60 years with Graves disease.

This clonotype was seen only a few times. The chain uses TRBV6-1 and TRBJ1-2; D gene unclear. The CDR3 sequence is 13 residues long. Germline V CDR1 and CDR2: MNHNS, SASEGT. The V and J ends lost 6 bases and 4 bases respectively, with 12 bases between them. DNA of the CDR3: TGTGCCAGCAGCCCCGGACTGCTCTATGGCTACACCTTC. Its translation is CASSPGLLYGYTF.

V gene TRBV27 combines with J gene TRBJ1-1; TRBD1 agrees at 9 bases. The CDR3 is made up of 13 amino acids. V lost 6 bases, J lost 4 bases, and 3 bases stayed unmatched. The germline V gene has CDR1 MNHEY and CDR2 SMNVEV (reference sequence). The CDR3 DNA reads TGTGCCAGCAGACTACAGGGGGCCACTGAAGCTTTCTTT. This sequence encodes CASRLQGATEAFF.

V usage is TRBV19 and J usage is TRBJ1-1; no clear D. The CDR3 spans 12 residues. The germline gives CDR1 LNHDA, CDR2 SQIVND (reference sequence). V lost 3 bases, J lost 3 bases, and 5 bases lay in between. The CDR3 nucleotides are TGTGCCAGTAGTATTCCGGACACTGAAGCTTTCTTT. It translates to CASSIPDTEAFF.

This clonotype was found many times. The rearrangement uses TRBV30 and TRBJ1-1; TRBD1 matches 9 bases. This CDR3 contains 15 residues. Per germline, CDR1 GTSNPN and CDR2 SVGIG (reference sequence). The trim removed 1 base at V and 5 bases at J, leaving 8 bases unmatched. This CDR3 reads CAWSAMDRGETEAFF. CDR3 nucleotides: TGTGCCTGGAGTGCCATGGACAGGGGAGAAACTGAAGCTTTCTTT.

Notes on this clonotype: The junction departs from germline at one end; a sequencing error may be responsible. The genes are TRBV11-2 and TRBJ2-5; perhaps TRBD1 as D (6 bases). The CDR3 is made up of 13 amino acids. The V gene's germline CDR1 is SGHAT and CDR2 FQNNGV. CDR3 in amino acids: CAGSLGQQETQYF. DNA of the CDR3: TGTGCCGGCAGCTTAGGACAGCAAGAGACCCAGTACTTC.

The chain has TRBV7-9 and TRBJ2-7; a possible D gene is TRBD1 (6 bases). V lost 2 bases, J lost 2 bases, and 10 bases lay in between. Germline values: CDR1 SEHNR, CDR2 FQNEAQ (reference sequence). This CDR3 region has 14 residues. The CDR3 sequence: CASSLPGDTYEQYF. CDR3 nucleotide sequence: TGTGCCAGCAGCTTACCAGGGGACACCTACGAGCAGTACTTC.

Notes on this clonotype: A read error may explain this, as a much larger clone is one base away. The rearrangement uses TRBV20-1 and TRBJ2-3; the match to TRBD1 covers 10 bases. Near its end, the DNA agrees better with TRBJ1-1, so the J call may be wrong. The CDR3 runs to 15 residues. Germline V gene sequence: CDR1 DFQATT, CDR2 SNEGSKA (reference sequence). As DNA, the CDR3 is TGCAGTGCTGGAGAAAGGGGACAGGGGAGGGCTGAAGCTTTCTTT. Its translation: CSAGERGQGRAEAFF.

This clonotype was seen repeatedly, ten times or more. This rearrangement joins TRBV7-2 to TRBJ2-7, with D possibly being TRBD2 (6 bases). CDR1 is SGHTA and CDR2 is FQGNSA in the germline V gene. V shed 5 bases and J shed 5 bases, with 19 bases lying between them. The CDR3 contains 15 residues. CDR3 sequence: CASSLTTSRYHEQYF. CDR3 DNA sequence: TGTGCCAGCAGCCTTACGACTAGTAGGTACCACGAGCAGTACTTC.

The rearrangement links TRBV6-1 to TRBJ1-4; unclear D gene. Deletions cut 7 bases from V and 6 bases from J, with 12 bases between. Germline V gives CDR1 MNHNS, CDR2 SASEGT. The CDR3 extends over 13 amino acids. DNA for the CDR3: TGTGCCAGCACTCATTCGCAGGATGAAAAACTGTTTTTT. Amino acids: CASTHSQDEKLFF.

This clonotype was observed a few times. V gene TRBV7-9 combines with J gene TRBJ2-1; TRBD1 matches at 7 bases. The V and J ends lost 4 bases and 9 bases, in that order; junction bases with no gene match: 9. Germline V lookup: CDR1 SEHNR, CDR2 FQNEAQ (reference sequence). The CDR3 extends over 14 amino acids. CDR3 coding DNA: TGTGCCAGCAGCTCGACAGGGTTCAATAGTGAGCAGTTCTTC. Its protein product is CASSSTGFNSEQFF.

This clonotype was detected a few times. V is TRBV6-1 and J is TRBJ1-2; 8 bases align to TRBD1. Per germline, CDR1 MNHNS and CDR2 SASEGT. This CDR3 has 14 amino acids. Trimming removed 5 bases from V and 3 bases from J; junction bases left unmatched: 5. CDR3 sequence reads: CASSRTGLDYGYTF. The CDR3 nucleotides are TGTGCCAGCAGTAGGACAGGGTTGGACTATGGCTACACCTTC.

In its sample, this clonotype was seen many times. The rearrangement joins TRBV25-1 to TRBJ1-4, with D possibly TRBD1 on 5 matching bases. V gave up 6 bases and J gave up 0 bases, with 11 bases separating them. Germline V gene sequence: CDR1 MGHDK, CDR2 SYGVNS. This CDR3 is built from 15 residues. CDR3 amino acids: CASRETTATNEKLFF. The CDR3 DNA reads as TGTGCCAGCAGGGAAACGACAGCAACTAATGAAAAACTGTTTTTT.

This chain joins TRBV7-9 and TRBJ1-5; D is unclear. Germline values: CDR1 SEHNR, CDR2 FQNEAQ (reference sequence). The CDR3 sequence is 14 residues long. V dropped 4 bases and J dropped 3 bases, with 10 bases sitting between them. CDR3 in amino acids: CASSSLFNNQPQHF. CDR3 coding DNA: TGTGCCAGCAGCTCGCTTTTTAACAATCAGCCCCAGCATTTT.

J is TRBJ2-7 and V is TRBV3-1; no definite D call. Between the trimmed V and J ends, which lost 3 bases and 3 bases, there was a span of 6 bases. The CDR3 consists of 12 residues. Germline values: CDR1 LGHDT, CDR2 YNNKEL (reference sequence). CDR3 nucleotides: TGTGCCAGCAGCCATGTGGACTACGAGCAGTACTTC. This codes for CASSHVDYEQYF.

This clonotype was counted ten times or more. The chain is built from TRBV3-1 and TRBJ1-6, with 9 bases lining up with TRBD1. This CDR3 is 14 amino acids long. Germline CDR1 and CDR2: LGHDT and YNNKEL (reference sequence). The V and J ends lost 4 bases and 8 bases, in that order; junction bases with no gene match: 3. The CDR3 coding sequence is TGTGCCAGCAGCCGGACAGGGGAGGATTCACCCCTCCACTTT. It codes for CASSRTGEDSPLHF.

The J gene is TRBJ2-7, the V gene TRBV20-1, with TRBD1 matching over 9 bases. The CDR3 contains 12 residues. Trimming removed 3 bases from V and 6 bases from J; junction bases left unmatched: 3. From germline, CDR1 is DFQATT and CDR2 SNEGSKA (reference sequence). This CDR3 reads CSARRDRVEQYF. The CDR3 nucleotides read TGCAGTGCTAGGCGGGACAGGGTCGAGCAGTACTTC.

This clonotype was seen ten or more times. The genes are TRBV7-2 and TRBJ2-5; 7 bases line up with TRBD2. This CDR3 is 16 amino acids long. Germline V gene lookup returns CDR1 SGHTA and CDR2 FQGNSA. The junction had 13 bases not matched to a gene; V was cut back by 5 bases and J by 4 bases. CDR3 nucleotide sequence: TGTGCCAGCAGCCGCGACTACTTGGGGGGGAGAGAGACCCAGTACTTC. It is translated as CASSRDYLGGRETQYF.

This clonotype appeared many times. The CDR3 loop reads CASSQRGMPNTEAFF. CDR3 coding DNA: TGTGCCAGCAGTCAGCGGGGGATGCCGAACACTGAAGCTTTCTTT. The chain recombines TRBV12-3 or TRBV12-4 with TRBJ1-1; perhaps TRBD1 as D (5 bases). V lost 5 bases and J lost 1, with 14 bases in between. The CDR3 runs 15 residues.

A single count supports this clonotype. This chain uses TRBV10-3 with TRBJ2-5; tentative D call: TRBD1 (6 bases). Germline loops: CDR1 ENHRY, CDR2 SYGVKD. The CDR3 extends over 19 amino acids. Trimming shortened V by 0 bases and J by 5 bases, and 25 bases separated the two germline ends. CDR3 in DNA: TGTGCCATCAGTGAGTCGATGAACAGGGTTTCGGCGTTATTCGAGACCCAGTACTTC. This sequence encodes CAISESMNRVSALFETQYF.

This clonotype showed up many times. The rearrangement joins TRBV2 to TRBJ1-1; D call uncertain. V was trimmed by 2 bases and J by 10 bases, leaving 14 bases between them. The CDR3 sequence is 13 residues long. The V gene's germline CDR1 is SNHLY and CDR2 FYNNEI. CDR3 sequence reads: CASSEWTPSGAFF. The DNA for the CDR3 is TGTGCCAGCAGTGAATGGACCCCATCGGGAGCTTTCTTT.

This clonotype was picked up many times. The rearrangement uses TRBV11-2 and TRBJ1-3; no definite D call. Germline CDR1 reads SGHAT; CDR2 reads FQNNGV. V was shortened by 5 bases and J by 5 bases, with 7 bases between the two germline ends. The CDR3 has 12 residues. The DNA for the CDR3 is TGTGCCAGCAGCGCATCCAGAAACACCATATATTTT. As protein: CASSASRNTIYF.

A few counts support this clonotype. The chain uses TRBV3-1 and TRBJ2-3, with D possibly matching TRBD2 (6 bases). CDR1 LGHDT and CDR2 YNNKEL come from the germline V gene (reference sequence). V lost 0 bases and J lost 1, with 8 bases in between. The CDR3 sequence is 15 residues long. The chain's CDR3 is CASSQDGGRTDTQYF. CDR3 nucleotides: TGTGCCAGCAGCCAAGACGGAGGGCGCACAGATACGCAGTATTTT.

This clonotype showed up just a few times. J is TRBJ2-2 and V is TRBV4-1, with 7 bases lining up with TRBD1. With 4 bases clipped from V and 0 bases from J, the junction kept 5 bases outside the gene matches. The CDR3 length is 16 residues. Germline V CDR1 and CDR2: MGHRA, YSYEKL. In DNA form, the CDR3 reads TGCGCCAGCAGCCCCCAGGGGGACCCGAACACCGGGGAGCTGTTTTTT. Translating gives CASSPQGDPNTGELFF.

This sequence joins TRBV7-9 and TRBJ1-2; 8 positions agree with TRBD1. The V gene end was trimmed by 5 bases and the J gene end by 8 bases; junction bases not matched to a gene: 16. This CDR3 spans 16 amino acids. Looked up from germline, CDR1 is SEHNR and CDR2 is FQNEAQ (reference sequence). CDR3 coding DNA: TGTGCCAGCAGCCGAAATTACCCCGAGACAGGGGAGGGCTACACCTTC. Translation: CASSRNYPETGEGYTF.

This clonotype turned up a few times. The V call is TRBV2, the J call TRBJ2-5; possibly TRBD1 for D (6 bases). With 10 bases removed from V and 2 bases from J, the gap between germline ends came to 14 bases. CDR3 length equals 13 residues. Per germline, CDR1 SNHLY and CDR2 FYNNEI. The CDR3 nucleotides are TGTGCCACTAGCAGGGGATTTCAAGAGACCCAGTACTTC. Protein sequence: CATSRGFQETQYF. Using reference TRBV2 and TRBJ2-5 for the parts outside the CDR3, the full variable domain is EPEVTQTPSHQVTQMGQEVILRCVPISNHLYFYWYRQILGQKVEFLVSFYNNEISEKSEIFDDQFSVERPDGSNFTLKIRSTKLEDSAMYFCATSRGFQETQYFGPGTRLLVL.

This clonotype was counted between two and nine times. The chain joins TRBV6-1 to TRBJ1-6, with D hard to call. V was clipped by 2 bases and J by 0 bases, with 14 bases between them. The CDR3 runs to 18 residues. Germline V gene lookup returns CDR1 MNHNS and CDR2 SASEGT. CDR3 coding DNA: TGTGCCAGCAGTGAATTGGCAGGATCCAGCTCCTATAATTCACCCCTCCACTTT. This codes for CASSELAGSSSYNSPLHF.

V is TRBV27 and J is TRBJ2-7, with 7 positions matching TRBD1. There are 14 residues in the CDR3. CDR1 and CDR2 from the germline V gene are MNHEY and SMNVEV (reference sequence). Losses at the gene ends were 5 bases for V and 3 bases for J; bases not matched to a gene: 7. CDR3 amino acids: CASSPHRDSYEQYF. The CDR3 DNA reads TGTGCCAGCAGTCCACACCGGGACAGCTACGAGCAGTACTTC.